The T cell receptor beta chain under discussion was sequenced for a study of cytomegalovirus exposure and HLA in healthy donors. The germline gives CDR1 MNHEY, CDR2 SVGAGI. The V end was cut by 0 bases, the J end by 0 bases, with 8 bases between. The CDR3 covers 15 residues. Worth noting for this clone: Its specificity is unknown.

Notes on the study in general: Specificity of a few CMV-associated chains for CMV antigens was verified in vitro. CMV serostatus alone was available as immune exposure information.

60 Vbeta and 13 Jbeta primers were used in PCR. Sequencing used immunoSEQ multiplex PCR; TCRdb keeps in-frame clones, though not all of them. The sample yields about 140,000 clones, roughly three quarters seen once. J is TRBJ1-2 and V is TRBV6-5; no definite D call. Sequenced input: PBMCs. This clonotype was sampled from a woman in her thirties or forties in good health and CMV-seronegative. The DNA of the CDR3 is TGTGCCAGCAGTTACTCGGGCAGTTCTAACTATGGCTACACCTTC. Encoded protein: CASSYSGSSNYGYTF.